This T cell receptor beta chain was recorded in a study of blood T cell repertoires in COVID-19. Across the whole study: Sample material is recorded as cDNA or gDNA derived from T cells, B-cell-depleted T cells, or PBMCs.

CDR3 length equals 13 residues. The trim removed 3 bases at V and 8 bases at J, leaving 6 bases unmatched. How the authors handled the data: It was from reference gene primer amplification that nucleated cell counts were estimated. Profiled with immunoSEQ multiplex PCR; TCRdb holds only in-frame clones, not every one. D and trimming were read from the DNA, whereas the V and J calls and clone size are those reported in that table. The table includes approximately 53,000 clones, 90% detected once. Sample: peripheral blood. The receptor comes from a woman older than 75 with acute or convalescent COVID-19. This chain connects TRBV12-3 or TRBV12-4 to TRBJ1-2; 7 bases map to TRBD1. The CDR3 sequence is CASSLTGSEGYTF. CDR3 sequence (DNA): TGTGCCAGCAGTTTGACAGGGAGTGAGGGCTACACCTTC.